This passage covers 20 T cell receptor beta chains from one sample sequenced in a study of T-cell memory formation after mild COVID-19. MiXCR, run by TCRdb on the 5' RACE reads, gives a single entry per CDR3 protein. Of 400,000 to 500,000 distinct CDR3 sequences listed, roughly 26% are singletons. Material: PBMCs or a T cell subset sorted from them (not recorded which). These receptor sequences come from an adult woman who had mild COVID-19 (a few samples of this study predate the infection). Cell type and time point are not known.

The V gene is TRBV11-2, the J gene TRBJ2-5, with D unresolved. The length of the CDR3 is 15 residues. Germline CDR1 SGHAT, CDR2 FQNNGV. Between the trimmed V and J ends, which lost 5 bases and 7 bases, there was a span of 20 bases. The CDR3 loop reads CASSRPQNLLGTQYF. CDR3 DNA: TGTGCCAGCAGCCGGCCTCAGAACCTTTTGGGGACCCAGTACTTC.

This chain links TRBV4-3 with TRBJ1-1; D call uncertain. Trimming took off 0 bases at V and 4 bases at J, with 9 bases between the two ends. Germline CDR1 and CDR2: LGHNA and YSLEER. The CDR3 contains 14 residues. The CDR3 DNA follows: TGCGCCAGCAGCCAAGAGAATGGTGGCACTGAAGCTTTCTTT. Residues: CASSQENGGTEAFF.

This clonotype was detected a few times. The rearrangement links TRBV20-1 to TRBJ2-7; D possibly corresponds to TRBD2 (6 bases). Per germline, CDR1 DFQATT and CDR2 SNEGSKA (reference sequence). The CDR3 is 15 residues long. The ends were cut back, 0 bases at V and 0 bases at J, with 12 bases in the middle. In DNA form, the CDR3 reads TGCAGTGCTAGAGATCTGGAGGGAAGCTCCTACGAGCAGTACTTC. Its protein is CSARDLEGSSYEQYF.

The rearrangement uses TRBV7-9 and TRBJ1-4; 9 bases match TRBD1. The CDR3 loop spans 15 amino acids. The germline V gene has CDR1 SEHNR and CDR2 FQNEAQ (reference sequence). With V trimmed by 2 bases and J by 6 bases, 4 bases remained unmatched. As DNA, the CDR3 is TGTGCCAGCAGCTTAACGGGACAGGGATATGAAAAACTGTTTTTT. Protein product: CASSLTGQGYEKLFF.

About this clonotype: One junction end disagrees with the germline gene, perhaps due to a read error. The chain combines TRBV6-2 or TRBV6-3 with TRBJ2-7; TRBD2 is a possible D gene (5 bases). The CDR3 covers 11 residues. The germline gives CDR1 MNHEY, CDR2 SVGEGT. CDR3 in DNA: TGTGCCAGCTACTACGTCGGGAAGCAGCACTTC. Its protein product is CASYYVGKQHF.

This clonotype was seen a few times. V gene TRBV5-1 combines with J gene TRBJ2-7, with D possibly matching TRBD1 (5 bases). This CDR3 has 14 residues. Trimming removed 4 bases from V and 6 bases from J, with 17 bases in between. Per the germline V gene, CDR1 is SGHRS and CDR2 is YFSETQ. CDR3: CASSGAEAPGEQYF. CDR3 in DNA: TGCGCCAGCAGCGGGGCGGAAGCGCCAGGCGAGCAGTACTTC.

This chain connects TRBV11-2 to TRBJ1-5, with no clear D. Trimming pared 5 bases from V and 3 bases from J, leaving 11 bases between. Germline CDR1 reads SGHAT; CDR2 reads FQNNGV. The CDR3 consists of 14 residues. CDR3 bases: TGTGCCAGCAGCCTAGGGAGGGACAATCAGCCCCAGCATTTT. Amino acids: CASSLGRDNQPQHF. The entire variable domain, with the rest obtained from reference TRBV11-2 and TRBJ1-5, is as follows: EAGVAQSPRYKIIEKRQSVAFWCNPISGHATLYWYQQILGQGPKLLIQFQNNGVVDDSQLPKDRFSAERLKGVDSTLKIQPAKLEDSAVYLCASSLGRDNQPQHFGDGTRLSIL.

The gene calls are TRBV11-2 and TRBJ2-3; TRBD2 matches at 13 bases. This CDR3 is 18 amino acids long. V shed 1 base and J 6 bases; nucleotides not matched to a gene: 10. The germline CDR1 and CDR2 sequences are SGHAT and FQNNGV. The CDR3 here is CASSLARTSGGRGDTQYF. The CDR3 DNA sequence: TGTGCCAGCAGCTTAGCCCGGACTAGCGGGGGCCGGGGGGATACGCAGTATTTT. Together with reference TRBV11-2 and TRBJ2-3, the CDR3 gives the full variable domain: EAGVAQSPRYKIIEKRQSVAFWCNPISGHATLYWYQQILGQGPKLLIQFQNNGVVDDSQLPKDRFSAERLKGVDSTLKIQPAKLEDSAVYLCASSLARTSGGRGDTQYFGPGTRLTVL.

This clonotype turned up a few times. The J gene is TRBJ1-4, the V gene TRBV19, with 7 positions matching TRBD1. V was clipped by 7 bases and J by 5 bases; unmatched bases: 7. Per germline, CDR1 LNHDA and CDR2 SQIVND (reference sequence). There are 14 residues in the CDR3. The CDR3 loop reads CASKRGTANEKLFF. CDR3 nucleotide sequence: TGTGCCAGTAAGAGGGGGACAGCAAATGAAAAACTGTTTTTT.

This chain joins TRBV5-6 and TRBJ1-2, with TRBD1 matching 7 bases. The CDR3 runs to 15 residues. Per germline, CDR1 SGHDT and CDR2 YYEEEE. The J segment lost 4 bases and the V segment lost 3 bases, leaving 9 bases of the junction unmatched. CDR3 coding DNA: TGTGCCAGCAGCTGGGGGACAGCGCGCGCCTATGGCTACACCTTC. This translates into CASSWGTARAYGYTF.

CDR3 nucleotide sequence: TGTGCCAGCTCACCAAAGGGACAGGGCTACGAGCAGTACTTC. Protein: CASSPKGQGYEQYF. The chain links TRBV18 to TRBJ2-7; 9 bases match TRBD1. V trimming: 2 bases; J trimming: 3 bases; junction bases outside the gene matches: 2. The CDR3 length is 14 residues. The germline V gene encodes CDR1 KGHSH and CDR2 LQKENI.

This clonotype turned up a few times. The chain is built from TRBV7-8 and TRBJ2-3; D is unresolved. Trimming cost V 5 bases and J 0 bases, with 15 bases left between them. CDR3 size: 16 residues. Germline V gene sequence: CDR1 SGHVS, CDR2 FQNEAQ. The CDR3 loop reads CASSTRRPLSTDTQYF. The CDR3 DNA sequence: TGTGCCAGCAGCACCCGACGACCCCTCAGCACAGATACGCAGTATTTT.

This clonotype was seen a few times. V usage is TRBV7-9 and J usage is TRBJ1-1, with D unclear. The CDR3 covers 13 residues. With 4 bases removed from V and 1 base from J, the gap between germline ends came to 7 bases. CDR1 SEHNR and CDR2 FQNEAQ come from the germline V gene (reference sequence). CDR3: CASSSGRNTEAFF. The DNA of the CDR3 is TGTGCCAGCAGCTCTGGTAGGAACACTGAAGCTTTCTTT.

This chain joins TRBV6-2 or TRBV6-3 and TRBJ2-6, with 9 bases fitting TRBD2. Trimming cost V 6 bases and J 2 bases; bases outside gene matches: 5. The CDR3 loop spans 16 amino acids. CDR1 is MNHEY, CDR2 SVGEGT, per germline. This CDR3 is CASSPSGRTGANVLTF. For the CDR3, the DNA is TGTGCCAGCAGCCCCAGCGGGAGGACTGGGGCCAACGTCCTGACTTTC.

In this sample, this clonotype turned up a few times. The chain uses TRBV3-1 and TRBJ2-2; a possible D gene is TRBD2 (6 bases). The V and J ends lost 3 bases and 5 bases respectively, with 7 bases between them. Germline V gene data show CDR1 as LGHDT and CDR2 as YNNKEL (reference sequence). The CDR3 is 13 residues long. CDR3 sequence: CASSHGTTGELFF. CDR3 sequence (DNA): TGTGCCAGCAGCCACGGGACTACCGGGGAGCTGTTTTTT.

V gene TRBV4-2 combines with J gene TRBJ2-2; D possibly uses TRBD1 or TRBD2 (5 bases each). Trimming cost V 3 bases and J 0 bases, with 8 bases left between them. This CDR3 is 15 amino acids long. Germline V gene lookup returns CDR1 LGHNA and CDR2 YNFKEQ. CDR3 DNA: TGTGCCAGCAGCCAGCAGGGACCGAACACCGGGGAGCTGTTTTTT. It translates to CASSQQGPNTGELFF.

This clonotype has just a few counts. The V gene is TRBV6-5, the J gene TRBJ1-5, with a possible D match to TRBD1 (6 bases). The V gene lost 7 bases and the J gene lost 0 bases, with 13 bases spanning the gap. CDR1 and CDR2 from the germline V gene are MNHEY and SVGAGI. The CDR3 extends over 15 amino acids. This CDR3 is CASTDSGNSNQPQHF. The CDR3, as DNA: TGTGCCAGCACGGACAGCGGTAATAGCAATCAGCCCCAGCATTTT.

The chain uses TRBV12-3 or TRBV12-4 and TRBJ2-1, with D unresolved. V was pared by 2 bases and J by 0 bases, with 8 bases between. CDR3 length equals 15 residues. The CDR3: CASSLSASSYNEQFF. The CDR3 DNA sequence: TGTGCCAGCAGTTTATCAGCCAGCTCCTACAATGAGCAGTTCTTC.

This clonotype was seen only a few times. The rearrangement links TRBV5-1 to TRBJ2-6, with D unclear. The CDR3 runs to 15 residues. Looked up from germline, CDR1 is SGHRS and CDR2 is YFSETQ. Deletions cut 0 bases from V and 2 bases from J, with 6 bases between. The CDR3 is CASSLGPAGANVLTF. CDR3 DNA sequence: TGCGCCAGCAGCTTGGGACCGGCTGGGGCCAACGTCCTGACTTTC. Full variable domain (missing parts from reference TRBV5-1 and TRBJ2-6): KAGVTQTPRYLIKTRGQQVTLSCSPISGHRSVSWYQQTPGQGLQFLFEYFSETQRNKGNFPGRFSGRQFSNSRSEMNVSTLELGDSALYLCASSLGPAGANVLTFGAGSRLTVL.

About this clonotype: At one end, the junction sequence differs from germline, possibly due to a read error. CDR3 coding DNA: TGTGCCAGCAGTGAAGCTATCAGAAAAGCCTACAATGAGCGGTTCTTC. Its translation: CASSEAIRKAYNERFF. The chain links TRBV2 to TRBJ2-1; no reliable D call. The CDR3 extends over 16 amino acids. Germline CDR1 is SNHLY and CDR2 is FYNNEI.